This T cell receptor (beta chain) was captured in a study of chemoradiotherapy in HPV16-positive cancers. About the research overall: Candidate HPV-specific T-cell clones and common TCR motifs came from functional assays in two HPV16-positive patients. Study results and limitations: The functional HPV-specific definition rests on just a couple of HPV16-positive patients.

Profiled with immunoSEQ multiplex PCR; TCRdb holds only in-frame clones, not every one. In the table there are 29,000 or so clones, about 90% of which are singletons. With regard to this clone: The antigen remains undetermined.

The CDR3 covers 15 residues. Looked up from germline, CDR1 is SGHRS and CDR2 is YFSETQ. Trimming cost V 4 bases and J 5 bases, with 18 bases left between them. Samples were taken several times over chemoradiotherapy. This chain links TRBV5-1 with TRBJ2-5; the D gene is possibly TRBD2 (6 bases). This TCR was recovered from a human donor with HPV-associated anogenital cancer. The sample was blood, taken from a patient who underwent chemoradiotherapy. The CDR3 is CASSVGTRSSETQYF. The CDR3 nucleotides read TGCGCCAGCAGCGTAGGGACTCGCTCTTCGGAGACCCAGTACTTC.